This TCR beta chain was obtained from a study of T cells in Graves' hyperthyroidism and ophthalmopathy. Graves' hyperthyroidism qualified as stable when ophthalmopathy did not progress within 18 months. Clinical symptoms, serum thyroxine and TRAb, thyroid ultrasound and orbital computed tomography together formed the diagnostic basis. Overall study results and limits: For ophthalmopathy, model prediction preceded onset by a median approximately 6 months.

The CDR3 length is 12 residues. After removal of 6 bases from V and 3 bases from J, the junction contained 2 bases not matched to a gene. Germline CDR1 reads LGHDT; CDR2 reads YNNKEL (reference sequence). This clonotype has ten or more counts. Its target is unknown. It was RNA transcripts that yielded the amplified TCR beta CDR3 regions. The TCR CDR3 first-round RT-PCR relied on the HTBI primer set. TCRdb passed the multiplex PCR reads through MiXCR, listing each CDR3 protein once. The sample yields over 200,000 distinct CDR3 sequences, under 20% seen once. The chain uses TRBV3-1 and TRBJ2-7; 7 nucleotides align to TRBD2. The sample was blood. The TCR was taken from a man aged 45-60 years with Graves' hyperthyroidism. The CDR3 region is CASSRGDYEQYF. The CDR3 region has the DNA TGTGCCAGCAGTCGGGGGGACTACGAGCAGTACTTC.